The next 2 T cell receptor beta chains were all read from a single sample in a study of blood T cell repertoires in COVID-19. Produced via immunoSEQ multiplex PCR; TCRdb's table is partial and in-frame only. This table has about 200,000 clones, approximately 89% appearing once. The sequenced sample consisted of PBMCs or T cells enriched from blood (not recorded which). These receptors were obtained from a woman in her 30s with acute COVID-19.

The chain employs TRBV29-1 and TRBJ2-5; D not resolved. V lost 2 bases and J lost 5, with 12 bases in between. The CDR3 covers 13 residues. Germline V gives CDR1 SQVTM, CDR2 ANQGSEA. The chain's CDR3 is CSVETHARETQYF. The CDR3 region has the DNA TGCAGCGTTGAAACCCACGCCCGGGAGACCCAGTACTTC.

The chain has TRBV14 and TRBJ2-6, with D possibly TRBD1 on 6 matching bases. This CDR3 region has 16 residues. CDR1 is SGHDN and CDR2 is FVKESK in the germline V gene. Trimming removed 6 bases from V and 0 bases from J, with 12 bases in between. The CDR3 sequence is CASRQGRGSGANVLTF. In DNA, the CDR3 is TGTGCCAGCAGACAGGGTAGGGGCTCTGGGGCCAACGTCCTGACTTTC.